This is a list of T cell receptor beta chains from one sample in a study of blood T cell repertoires in COVID-19. This table comes from immunoSEQ multiplex PCR, and its TCRdb copy is limited to in-frame clones, with some not included. Of about 44,000 clones listed, approximately 79% are singletons. Input material: peripheral blood. The receptors were gathered from a human donor in a cohort sampled during active COVID-19. Both conserved end residues are part of each CDR3. The order of the fields is clone size, D gene, CDR3 length, V gene, J gene, CDR3 DNA, CDR3 protein. D genes are given only for firm matches. Not every row has a clone size; where given, it reads once, few, many or a size class.

few	.	15	TRBV7-8	TRBJ2-2	TGTGCCAGCAGCTTCCGGGACATTTACACCGGGGAGCTGTTTTTT	CASSFRDIYTGELFF
.	TRBD1	17	TRBV5-1	TRBJ1-1	TGCGCCAGCAGCCCGGACAGGGGGCTTATCATGAACACTGAAGCTTTCTTT	CASSPDRGLIMNTEAFF
.	.	13	TRBV7-9	TRBJ2-7	TGTGCCAGCAGCCAGACAGTTACCTACGAGCAGTACTTC	CASSQTVTYEQYF
.	TRBD1	14	TRBV9	TRBJ2-1	TGTGCCAGCAGCATAGGGACAGGCAAGTCCGAGCAGTTCTTC	CASSIGTGKSEQFF
.	TRBD1	14	TRBV27	TRBJ2-2	TGTGCCACCCGAGGACAGGGAGACACCGGGGAGCTGTTTTTT	CATRGQGDTGELFF
.	TRBD1	14	TRBV11-2	TRBJ2-7	TGTGCCAGCAGCTTTCGACAGGGTGGGAACGAGCAGTACTTC	CASSFRQGGNEQYF
.	TRBD1	14	TRBV30	TRBJ1-4	TGTGCCTGGAGTGCCGGGACAGGGGGAGAAAAACTGTTTTTT	CAWSAGTGGEKLFF
.	.	13	TRBV6-6	TRBJ1-1	TGTGCCAGCCTCGGCGGGGCTGACACTGAAGCTTTCTTT	CASLGGADTEAFF
.	.	15	TRBV28	TRBJ1-5	TGTGCCAGCAGTTTAGAGTTAGGGGTAGGTCAGCCCCAGCATTTT	CASSLELGVGQPQHF
.	.	16	TRBV21-1	TRBJ2-7	TGTGCCAGCAGGACCATTGGGACAGAAATTACCTACGAGCAGTACTTC	CASRTIGTEITYEQYF
.	TRBD1	15	TRBV4-1	TRBJ2-7	TGCGCCAGCAGCCAAAGGGGGCAGAGCTCCTACGAGCAGTACTTC	CASSQRGQSSYEQYF
.	.	14	TRBV3-1/TRBV3-2	TRBJ2-2	TGTGCCAGCAGCCAAGGCGGAGGGCCCGGGGAGCTGTTTTTT	CASSQGGGPGELFF
.	.	15	TRBV5-1	TRBJ2-4	TGCGCCAGCAGCCCCCTTAACAGGGAGGGTGACATTCAGTACTTC	CASSPLNREGDIQYF
.	.	16	TRBV5-4	TRBJ2-3	TGTGCCAGCAGCTGGGATCCGGGACTGAGCACAGATACGCAGTATTTT	CASSWDPGLSTDTQYF
once	TRBD1	14	TRBV10-2	TRBJ1-2	TGCGCCAGCAGACCGGGACAGGGGATAGGTGGCTACACCTTC	CASRPGQGIGGYTF
.	.	16	TRBV9	TRBJ1-3	TGTGCCAGCAGCTTCACACCGGGCGGGACTCCTAACACCATATATTTT	CASSFTPGGTPNTIYF
.	.	15	TRBV11-2	TRBJ1-5	TGTGCCAGCAGCTTAGAGACAGCCGGCAATCAGCCCCAGCATTTT	CASSLETAGNQPQHF
.	TRBD1	18	TRBV4-1	TRBJ1-6	TGCGCCAGCAGCCAAGTGTCAGGGGGTTTGACTATTGTTTCACCCCTCCACTTT	CASSQVSGGLTIVSPLHF
once	.	15	TRBV11-2	TRBJ1-6	TGTGCCAGCAGCTCAACCGGGACAACGGGATCACCCCTCCACTTT	CASSSTGTTGSPLHF
.	TRBD1	15	TRBV6-2/TRBV6-3	TRBJ1-2	TGTGCCAGCAGTTTCACGAGGGGACAGAACTATGGCTACACCTTC	CASSFTRGQNYGYTF
.	.	12	TRBV5-8	TRBJ1-4	TGTGCCAGCAGCAGAACTAGGGAAAAACTGTTTTTT	CASSRTREKLFF
few	.	14	TRBV3-1/TRBV3-2	TRBJ2-2	TGTGCCAGCAGCCCCAGCGGTAACACCGGGGAGCTGTTTTTT	CASSPSGNTGELFF
.	TRBD1	14	TRBV6-5	TRBJ1-2	TGTGCCAGCAGTTACTCAGGGGGCAGCTATGGCTACACCTTC	CASSYSGGSYGYTF
.	.	16	TRBV7-8	TRBJ2-3	TGTGCCAGCATCGGGAGGGGGGACAGGGAAACAGATACGCAGTATTTT	CASIGRGDRETDTQYF
.	.	16	TRBV5-1	TRBJ1-2	TGCGCCAGCAGCTTGGACGCAGGGGCACTTAACTATGGCTACACCTTC	CASSLDAGALNYGYTF
.	TRBD1	14	TRBV10-3	TRBJ1-3	TGTGCCATCAGGGGGACAGGGAATGAAAACACCATATATTTT	CAIRGTGNENTIYF
.	TRBD1	15	TRBV6-2/TRBV6-3	TRBJ1-2	TGTGCCAGCAGTTACTCGGAGGACAGGGAATATGGCTACACCTTC	CASSYSEDREYGYTF
.	.	15	TRBV11-2	TRBJ2-5	TGTGCCAGCAGCTTAGAGGACAGTTCCCGGGAGACCCAGTACTTC	CASSLEDSSRETQYF
.	.	12	TRBV28	TRBJ1-1	TGTGCCAGCAGTTTATTCCGGACTGAAGCTTTCTTT	CASSLFRTEAFF
.	.	14	TRBV27	TRBJ1-1	TGTGCCAGCAGGAGGGGAGGAATGAACACTGAAGCTTTCTTT	CASRRGGMNTEAFF
few	.	13	TRBV19	TRBJ1-5	TGTGCCGGGGCCCGGGCGGACAATCAGCCCCAGCATTTT	CAGARADNQPQHF
.	TRBD1	12	TRBV19	TRBJ1-5	TGTGCCAGTAGTAAAATCCGGGACAGAAGGCATTTT	CASSKIRDRRHF
.	.	16	TRBV6-5	TRBJ2-1	TGTGCCAGCAGTTACTCGAGGGGCGGGGCCAACAATGAGCAGTTCTTC	CASSYSRGGANNEQFF
few	.	13	TRBV7-9	TRBJ1-5	TGTGCCAGCAGCCGGGAGCCGAATCAGCCCCAGCATTTT	CASSREPNQPQHF
.	TRBD2	14	TRBV27	TRBJ2-5	TGTGCCACCCGGACAGCGGGGGGGCTGGAGACCCAGTACTTC	CATRTAGGLETQYF
.	TRBD2	14	TRBV5-1	TRBJ2-3	TGCGCCAGCATGACCCGGGCGGGGGCAGATACGCAGTATTTT	CASMTRAGADTQYF
.	.	15	TRBV28	TRBJ2-2	TGTGCCAGCAAACCGGGGGTCATAAACACCGGGGAGCTGTTTTTT	CASKPGVINTGELFF
.	TRBD1	17	TRBV7-3	TRBJ2-7	TGTGCCAGCAGCTTAAATGGGCCGGGACAGGGTCGGGACGAGCAGTACTTC	CASSLNGPGQGRDEQYF
once	TRBD2	16	TRBV7-9	TRBJ2-1	TGTGCCAGCAGCTTAGCTATTGCGGGGGGGCCGGGTGAGCAGTTCTTC	CASSLAIAGGPGEQFF
.	.	12	TRBV2	TRBJ2-5	TGTGCCAGCGGGGAGGCGGGAGAGACCCAGTACTTC	CASGEAGETQYF
few	.	16	TRBV7-2	TRBJ1-6	TGTGCCAGCAGCTTAGCGAGGATGTCAGTCCATTCACCCCTCCACTTT	CASSLARMSVHSPLHF
.	TRBD2	16	TRBV7-3	TRBJ2-3	TGTGCCAGCAGCTTAATGGCGGGAGCTAGCACAGATACGCAGTATTTT	CASSLMAGASTDTQYF